The present T cell receptor beta chain was sequenced within a study of breast tumors, draining lymph nodes, adjacent tissues. Between the trimmed V and J ends, which lost 5 bases and 7 bases, there was a span of 15 bases. The V gene's germline CDR1 is SNHLY and CDR2 FYNNEI. The CDR3 has 13 amino acids. Notes on this clonotype: No antigen is known for it.

TCRdb reprocessed the multiplex PCR reads with MiXCR, giving one entry per CDR3 protein. The sample shows 180,000 or so distinct CDR3 sequences, roughly 29% of them seen only once. The lymph nodes were axillary draining lymph nodes from breast cancer patients. Regarding the study as a whole: That most tumor T cells come from lymph nodes remained unproven. Findings are consistent with lymph node origin and intratumoral expansion of most tumor T cells. Compared with basal-like, luminal-like tumors shared significantly more repertoire with nontumor tissue. Tumors had less TCR diversity than lymph nodes, more than nontumor tissue.

The specimen sequenced was axillary lymph node tissue. The V gene is TRBV2, the J gene TRBJ2-7, with D perhaps matching TRBD1 or TRBD2 (6 bases each). The receptor comes from a female donor with breast cancer. Some clones in this sample may be carry-over from other donors' samples. This chain's CDR3 is CASSTRGPQEQYF. The CDR3 DNA reads as TGTGCCAGCAGTACCCGGGGGCCGCAGGAGCAGTACTTC.